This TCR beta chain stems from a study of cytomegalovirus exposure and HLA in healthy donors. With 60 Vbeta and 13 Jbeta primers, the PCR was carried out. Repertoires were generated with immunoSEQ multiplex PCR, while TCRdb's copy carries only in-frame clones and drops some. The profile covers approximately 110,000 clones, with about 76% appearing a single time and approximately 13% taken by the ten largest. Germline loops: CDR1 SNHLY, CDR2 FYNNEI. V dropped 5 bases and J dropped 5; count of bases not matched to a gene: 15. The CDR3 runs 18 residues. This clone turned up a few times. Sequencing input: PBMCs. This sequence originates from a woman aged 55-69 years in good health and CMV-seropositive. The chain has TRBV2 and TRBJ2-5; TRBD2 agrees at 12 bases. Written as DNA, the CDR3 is TGTGCCAGCAGTCCCACCTTTCTAGCGGGGGGGCCTCGGGAGACCCAGTACTTC. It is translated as CASSPTFLAGGPRETQYF.